These 11 T cell receptor beta chains were sequenced from one sample in a study of T cell repertoires in cytomegalovirus infection. Their antigens remain unidentified. MiXCR, applied by TCRdb to the reads, yields one record per CDR3 protein. Here the sample spans about 70,000 distinct CDR3 sequences, 20% to 25% being singletons. Sequenced here: CD8+ T cells from cultured PBMCs, sampled from culture after CMV antigen stimulation. The receptors were gathered from a human donor in good health (CMV status not recorded). Some clones in this sample may be carry-over from other donors' samples.

This clonotype turned up a few times. This chain uses TRBV7-9 with TRBJ1-1; 7 bases match TRBD1. V was pared by 4 bases and J by 4 bases, with 9 bases of the junction left unmatched. Germline lookup yields CDR1 SEHNR and CDR2 FQNEAQ (reference sequence). This CDR3 spans 15 amino acids. In nucleotides, the CDR3 is TGTGCCAGCAGCTCTACCGAACAGGGGCTCACTGAAGCTTTCTTT. Its translation is CASSSTEQGLTEAFF.

This clonotype was picked up a small number of times. This chain links TRBV4-3 with TRBJ2-7; a weak D match, TRBD2 (7 bases). Trimming stripped 5 bases from V and 6 bases from J, with 20 bases between. There are 15 residues in the CDR3. Per germline, CDR1 LGHNA and CDR2 YSLEER. The CDR3 sequence is CASSSSGGPSAEQYF. The CDR3 bases are TGCGCCAGCAGCTCATCCGGGGGGCCCTCCGCCGAGCAGTACTTC.

The CDR3 DNA reads as TGTGCCAGCAGTTCACCCTTCGGACAGGGACAAGAGACCCAGTACTTC. Translated, it gives CASSSPFGQGQETQYF. V gene TRBV27 combines with J gene TRBJ2-5; 8 bases fit TRBD1. Unmatched junction bases numbered 9, after V lost 4 bases and J lost 2 bases. CDR1 is MNHEY, CDR2 SMNVEV, per germline (reference sequence). The length of the CDR3 is 16 residues.

The chain couples TRBV4-1 to TRBJ1-6; D is unclear. V lost 1 base to trimming and J lost 14 bases, with 12 bases between them. Germline values: CDR1 MGHRA, CDR2 YSYEKL. The CDR3 runs 13 residues. CDR3: CASSQVHGRTLHF. In DNA, the CDR3 is TGCGCCAGCAGCCAAGTCCACGGTCGAACCCTCCACTTT.

The chain uses TRBV4-3 and TRBJ1-1; 7 bases align to TRBD1. The CDR3 extends over 16 amino acids. Germline CDR1 LGHNA, CDR2 YSLEER. Losses at the gene ends were 4 bases for V and 2 bases for J; bases not matched to a gene: 10. CDR3 sequence: CASSPTGTVHNTEAFF. The CDR3 DNA reads TGCGCCAGCAGCCCAACCGGGACAGTCCACAACACTGAAGCTTTCTTT.

This clonotype showed up just a few times. This chain uses TRBV27 with TRBJ2-1; TRBD2 agrees at 8 bases. V lost 2 bases to trimming and J lost 9 bases; unmatched junction nucleotides: 15. Germline CDR1 is MNHEY and CDR2 is SMNVEV (reference sequence). This CDR3 spans 17 amino acids. The CDR3, as DNA: TGTGCCAGCAGTTTACTTAATTCAGGACTAGCTCGGCTTGAGCAGTTCTTC. Residues: CASSLLNSGLARLEQFF.

The V and J genes are TRBV27 and TRBJ1-6; no clear D gene. This CDR3 comprises 18 residues. The germline CDR1 and CDR2 sequences are MNHEY and SMNVEV (reference sequence). V lost 3 bases and J lost 2, with 17 bases in between. In DNA, the CDR3 is TGTGCCAGCAGTTTCTACCTGGACCGTAGCCCCTATAATTCACCCCTCCACTTT. It specifies CASSFYLDRSPYNSPLHF.

The chain uses TRBV7-9 and TRBJ1-3; D remains unclear. This CDR3 is 16 amino acids long. CDR1 and CDR2 (germline): SEHNR, FQNEAQ (reference sequence). Between the trimmed V and J ends, which lost 5 bases and 0 bases, there was a span of 14 bases. CDR3 nucleotides: TGTGCCAGCAGCCCAATTATAGGGTTCTCTGGAAACACCATATATTTT. Protein: CASSPIIGFSGNTIYF.

This clonotype showed up just a few times. The V and J genes are TRBV7-2 and TRBJ2-6; D may be TRBD2 (6 bases). The CDR3 extends over 16 amino acids. V gave up 0 bases and J gave up 0 bases, with 6 bases separating them. From germline, CDR1 is SGHTA and CDR2 FQGNSA. CDR3 nucleotides: TGTGCCAGCAGCTTAGCGGGGGGCTCTGGGGCCAACGTCCTGACTTTC. It encodes CASSLAGGSGANVLTF.

This chain links TRBV7-2 with TRBJ2-7, with a tentative D call TRBD1 (7 bases). Trimming removed 2 bases at V and 2 bases at J, with 13 bases between. The CDR3 length is 15 residues. CDR1 and CDR2 from the germline V gene are SGHTA and FQGNSA. CDR3 protein: CASSLNRGTAYEQYF. The CDR3 region has the DNA TGTGCCAGCAGCTTAAATCGGGGGACAGCCTACGAGCAGTACTTC.

CDR3 sequence reads: CASSLRGGYEQYF. DNA for the CDR3: TGTGCCAGCAGCCTCCGTGGGGGCTACGAGCAGTACTTC. V and J are TRBV7-2 and TRBJ2-7; TRBD1 or TRBD2 may be the D gene (5 bases each). With 5 bases removed from V and 3 bases from J, the gap between germline ends came to 11 bases. The CDR3 extends over 13 amino acids. In germline, CDR1 is SGHTA, CDR2 FQGNSA.